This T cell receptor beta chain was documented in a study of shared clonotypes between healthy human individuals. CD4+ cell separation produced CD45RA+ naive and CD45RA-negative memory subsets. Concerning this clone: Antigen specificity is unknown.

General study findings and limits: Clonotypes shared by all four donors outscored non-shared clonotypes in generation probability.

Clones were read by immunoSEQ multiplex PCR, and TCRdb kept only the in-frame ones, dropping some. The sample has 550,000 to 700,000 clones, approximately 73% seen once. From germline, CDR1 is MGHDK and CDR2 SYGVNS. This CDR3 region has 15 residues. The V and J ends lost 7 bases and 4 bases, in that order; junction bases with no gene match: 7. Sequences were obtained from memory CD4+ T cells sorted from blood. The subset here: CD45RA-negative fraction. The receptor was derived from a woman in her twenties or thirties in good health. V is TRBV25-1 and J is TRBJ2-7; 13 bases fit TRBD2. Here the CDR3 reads CASTPLAGGRYEQYF. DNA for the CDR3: TGTGCCAGCACACCACTAGCGGGAGGGCGGTACGAGCAGTACTTC.